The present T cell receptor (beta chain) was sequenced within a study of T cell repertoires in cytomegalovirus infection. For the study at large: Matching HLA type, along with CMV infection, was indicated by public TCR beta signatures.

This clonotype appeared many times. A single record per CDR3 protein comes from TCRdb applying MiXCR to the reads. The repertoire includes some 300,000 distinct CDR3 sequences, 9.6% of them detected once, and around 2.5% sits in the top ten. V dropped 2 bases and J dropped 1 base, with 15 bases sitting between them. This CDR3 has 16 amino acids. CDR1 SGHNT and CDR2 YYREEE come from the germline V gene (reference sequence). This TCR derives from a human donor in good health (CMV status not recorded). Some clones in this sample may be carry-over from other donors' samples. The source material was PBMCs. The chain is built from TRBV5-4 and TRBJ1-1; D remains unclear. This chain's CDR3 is CASSFFSSRSNTEAFF. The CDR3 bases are TGTGCCAGCAGCTTTTTTTCATCCAGGTCGAACACTGAAGCTTTCTTT. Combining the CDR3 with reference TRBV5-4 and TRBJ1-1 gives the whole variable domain ETGVTQSPTHLIKTRGQQVTLRCSSQSGHNTVSWYQQALGQGPQFIFQYYREEENGRGNFPPRFSGLQFPNYSSELNVNALELDDSALYLCASSFFSSRSNTEAFFGQGTRLTVV.